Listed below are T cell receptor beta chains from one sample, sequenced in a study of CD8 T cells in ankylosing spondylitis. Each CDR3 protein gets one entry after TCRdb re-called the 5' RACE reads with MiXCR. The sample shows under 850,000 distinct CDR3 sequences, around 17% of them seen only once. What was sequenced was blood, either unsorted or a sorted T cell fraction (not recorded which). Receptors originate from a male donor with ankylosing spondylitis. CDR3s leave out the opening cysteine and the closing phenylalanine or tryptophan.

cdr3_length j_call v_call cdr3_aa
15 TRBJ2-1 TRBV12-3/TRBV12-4 ASSSSRAGPTYNEQF
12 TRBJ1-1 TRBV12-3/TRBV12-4 ASSSTEVDTEAF
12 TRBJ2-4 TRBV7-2 ASSLVGTKNIQY
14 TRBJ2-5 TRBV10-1 ASSEGPSWLQETQY
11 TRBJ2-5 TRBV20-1 SAAGGGQETQY
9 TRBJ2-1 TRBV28 ASSRRYEQF
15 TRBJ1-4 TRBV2 ASSEWGTTSRREKLF
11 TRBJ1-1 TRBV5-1 ASKPQGGTEAF
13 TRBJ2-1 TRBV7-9 ASSPSSRDGDEQF
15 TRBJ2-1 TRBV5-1 ASSLDLGQSSYNEQF
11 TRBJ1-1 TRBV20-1 SARGTGNTEAF
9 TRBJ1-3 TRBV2 ATLYGNTIY
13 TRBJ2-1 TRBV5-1 ASRKSGSSYNEQF
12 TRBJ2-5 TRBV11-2 ASSSVVLYSSQY
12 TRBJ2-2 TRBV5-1 ASSLAGAGGELF
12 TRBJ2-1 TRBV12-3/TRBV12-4 ASSFPGSYNEQF
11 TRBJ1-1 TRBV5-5 ASGETPNTEAF
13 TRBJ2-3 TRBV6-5 ASSYRGGSGDTQY
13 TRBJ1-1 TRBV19 ASSTTATMNTEAF
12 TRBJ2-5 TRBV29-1 SVGSLGAAETQY
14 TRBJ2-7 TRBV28 ASSLGLAGGIYEQY
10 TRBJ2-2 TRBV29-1 SVGTDTGELF
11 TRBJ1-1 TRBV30 AWSPQMNTEAF
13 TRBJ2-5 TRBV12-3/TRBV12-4 ASSSRQRGKETQY
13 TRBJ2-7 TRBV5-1 ASSLNTGTLYEQY
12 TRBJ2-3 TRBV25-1 ASSELIPFNTQY
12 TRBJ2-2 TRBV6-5 ASSYSTSPGELF
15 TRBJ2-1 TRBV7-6 ASSLAPPQGSYNEQF
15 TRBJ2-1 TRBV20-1 SFRLLEGSSSYNEQF
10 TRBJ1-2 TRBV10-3 AISETAGGYT
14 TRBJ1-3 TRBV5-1 ASSLEPSNSGNTIY
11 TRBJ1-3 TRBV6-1 ASSPDRSNTIY
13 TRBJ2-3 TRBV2 ASSGGQKGTDTQY
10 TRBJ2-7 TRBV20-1 SARGLEAEQY
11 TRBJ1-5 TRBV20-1 SASGGEGQPQH
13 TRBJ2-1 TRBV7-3 ASSLNSGSEKEQF
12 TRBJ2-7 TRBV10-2 ASLRQSDSYEQY
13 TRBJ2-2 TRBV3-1 ASSHLLDHTGELF